The rows below give T cell receptor beta chains drawn from one sample of a study of CD8+CD57+ T cells in acquired aplastic anemia. Via MiXCR, TCRdb re-called the reads, giving one row per CDR3 protein. The sample shows about 210,000 distinct CDR3 sequences, over 60% of them seen only once. Sequenced: sorted CD4+, CD8+, or CD8+CD57+ T cells (not recorded which) from PBMCs. The receptors shown here come from a human donor in good health. Each CDR3 is given with its conserved first and last residue. Each record gives: J gene, D gene, clone size, V gene, CDR3 DNA, CDR3 protein. The D gene is left open where the match is weak. Size values are once, few and many counts, or a class for expanded clones, and some rows have none.

J gene: TRBJ1-4
D gene: -
clone size: -
V gene: TRBV29-1
CDR3 DNA: TGCAGCGTTCTAGCCGGAGAAAAACTGTTTTTT
CDR3 protein: CSVLAGEKLFF

J gene: TRBJ2-3
D gene: -
clone size: -
V gene: TRBV6-2/TRBV6-3
CDR3 DNA: TGTGCCAGCAGAGGAGGGGGCGCATTACCCACAGATACGCAGTATTTT
CDR3 protein: CASRGGGALPTDTQYF

J gene: TRBJ2-7
D gene: -
clone size: many
V gene: TRBV5-6
CDR3 DNA: TGTGCCAGCAGCTTGCCTAGATCCTACGAGCAGTACTTC
CDR3 protein: CASSLPRSYEQYF

J gene: TRBJ2-5
D gene: -
clone size: few
V gene: TRBV24-1
CDR3 DNA: TGTGCCACCAGTGACATATCAAACCAGGAGACCCAGTACTTC
CDR3 protein: CATSDISNQETQYF

J gene: TRBJ1-2
D gene: -
clone size: -
V gene: TRBV29-1
CDR3 DNA: TGCAGCGTTGATTCTGAATTTCCCTATGGCTACACCTTC
CDR3 protein: CSVDSEFPYGYTF

J gene: TRBJ1-5
D gene: -
clone size: -
V gene: TRBV15
CDR3 DNA: TGTGCCACACGGCCCGGAAGGGATCAGCCCCAGCATTTT
CDR3 protein: CATRPGRDQPQHF

J gene: TRBJ2-1
D gene: TRBD1
clone size: many
V gene: TRBV19
CDR3 DNA: TGTGCCAGTAGTCCAGGGGGCGGGAATGAGCAGTTCTTC
CDR3 protein: CASSPGGGNEQFF

J gene: TRBJ1-1
D gene: -
clone size: -
V gene: TRBV20-1
CDR3 DNA: TGCAGTGCTAGAGATGCGTTGAACACTGAAGCTTTCTTT
CDR3 protein: CSARDALNTEAFF

J gene: TRBJ2-5
D gene: -
clone size: -
V gene: TRBV7-9
CDR3 DNA: TGTGCCAGCAGCCTAACAACCTACGGGGGATCCCTGTACTTC
CDR3 protein: CASSLTTYGGSLYF

J gene: TRBJ1-4
D gene: -
clone size: -
V gene: TRBV5-1
CDR3 DNA: TGTGCCAGCAGCCCAACCCGACAATGGGATGAAAAACTGTTTTTT
CDR3 protein: CASSPTRQWDEKLFF

J gene: TRBJ2-1
D gene: -
clone size: -
V gene: TRBV15
CDR3 DNA: TGTGCCACCAGCAGAGTGTCGGGGAAGGCCTACAATGAGCAGTTCTTC
CDR3 protein: CATSRVSGKAYNEQFF

J gene: TRBJ2-5
D gene: TRBD1
clone size: -
V gene: TRBV19
CDR3 DNA: TGTGCCAGTAGTGGGACAGCAAAAGAGACCCAGTACTTC
CDR3 protein: CASSGTAKETQYF

J gene: TRBJ2-3
D gene: -
clone size: -
V gene: TRBV19
CDR3 DNA: TGTGCCAGTAGTATCACTGGACTAATCAGCACAGATACGCAGTATTTT
CDR3 protein: CASSITGLISTDTQYF

J gene: TRBJ1-2
D gene: -
clone size: many
V gene: TRBV20-1
CDR3 DNA: TGCAGTGCTAGAGATCGAGCGGGGACGGAAAACTATGGCTACACCTTC
CDR3 protein: CSARDRAGTENYGYTF

J gene: TRBJ2-3
D gene: TRBD2
clone size: -
V gene: TRBV7-2
CDR3 DNA: TGTGCCAGCAGCTTAATGTACGTCGGGACTAGCGGGAGCCTAACTGAGGCAGATACGCAGTATTTT
CDR3 protein: CASSLMYVGTSGSLTEADTQYF

J gene: TRBJ2-1
D gene: -
clone size: -
V gene: TRBV7-9
CDR3 DNA: TGTGCCAGCAGCTCGGGAGCCGTGAGATTCTACAATGAGCAGTTCTTC
CDR3 protein: CASSSGAVRFYNEQFF

J gene: TRBJ2-3
D gene: TRBD1
clone size: few
V gene: TRBV5-1
CDR3 DNA: TGCGCCAGCAGCCCCGGAACCGGGACAGGGGGATACGGCACAGATACGCAGTATTTT
CDR3 protein: CASSPGTGTGGYGTDTQYF

J gene: TRBJ1-2
D gene: -
clone size: -
V gene: TRBV29-1
CDR3 DNA: TGCAGCGTTGCTGGGGGCGGACGAAACTATGGCTACACCTTC
CDR3 protein: CSVAGGGRNYGYTF

J gene: TRBJ1-2
D gene: -
clone size: -
V gene: TRBV27
CDR3 DNA: TGTGCCAGCAGTCCCGGGGAGGGGATCTATGGCTACACCTTC
CDR3 protein: CASSPGEGIYGYTF

J gene: TRBJ2-7
D gene: -
clone size: -
V gene: TRBV15
CDR3 DNA: TGTGCCACCAGCAGAGATCTTTCCGAGCAGTACTTC
CDR3 protein: CATSRDLSEQYF